Sequencing of this T cell receptor (beta chain) was carried out in a study of cytomegalovirus exposure and HLA in healthy donors. On the study more broadly: Researchers found that under 90% of about 400 genotyped donors fell within the Caucasian-associated ancestry cluster. Study outcomes and limitations: In an earlier analysis, productive rearrangement rates for most beta V segments clustered near 87% or 30%. A missense DCLRE1C variant was associated with V- and J-gene trimming of TCR beta chains in a later analysis, and an independent cohort replicated the association.

The primer mix had 60 Vbeta and 13 Jbeta primers. Methods used by the authors: Later reanalysis found approximately 76 million unique TCR beta chains, approximately 11 million of them shared. Using immunoSEQ multiplex PCR, the repertoire was profiled, and TCRdb retains in-frame clones only, with some absent. Clone size and V and J calls were adopted from that table, with D and trimming inferred from the DNA. The sample yields about 85,000 clones, 50% to 75% seen once. The germline V gene has CDR1 SGHTA and CDR2 FQGTGA. The CDR3 loop spans 17 amino acids. V lost 0 bases, J lost 3 bases, and 9 bases stayed unmatched. With respect to this clone: The antigen remains undetermined.

This clonotype originated in a young man in good health and CMV-seronegative. The rearrangement uses TRBV7-3 and TRBJ1-1; 8 positions agree with TRBD1. Sequencing was carried out using PBMCs. The CDR3: CASSLTGGTGLYTEAFF. CDR3 bases: TGTGCCAGCAGCTTAACCGGAGGGACAGGACTTTACACTGAAGCTTTCTTT. The full variable domain, rest sourced from reference TRBV7-3 and TRBJ1-1, is GAGVSQTPSNKVTEKGKYVELRCDPISGHTALYWYRQSLGQGPEFLIYFQGTGAADDSGLPNDRFFAVRPEGSVSTLKIQRTERGDSAVYLCASSLTGGTGLYTEAFFGQGTRLTVV.